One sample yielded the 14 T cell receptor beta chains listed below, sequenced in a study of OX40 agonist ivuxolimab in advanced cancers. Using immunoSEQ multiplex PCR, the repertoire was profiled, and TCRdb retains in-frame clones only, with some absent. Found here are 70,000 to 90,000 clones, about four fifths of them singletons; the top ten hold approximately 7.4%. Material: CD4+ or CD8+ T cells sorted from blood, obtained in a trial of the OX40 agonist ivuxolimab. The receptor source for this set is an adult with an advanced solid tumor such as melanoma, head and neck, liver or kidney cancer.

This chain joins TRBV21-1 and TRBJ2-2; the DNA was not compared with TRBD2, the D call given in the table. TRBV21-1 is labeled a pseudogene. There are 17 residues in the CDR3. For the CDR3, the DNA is TGTGCCAGCAGCAAACCTTGCGGCTTTAGTAGGACCGGGGAGCTGTTTTTT. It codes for CASSKPCGFSRTGELFF.

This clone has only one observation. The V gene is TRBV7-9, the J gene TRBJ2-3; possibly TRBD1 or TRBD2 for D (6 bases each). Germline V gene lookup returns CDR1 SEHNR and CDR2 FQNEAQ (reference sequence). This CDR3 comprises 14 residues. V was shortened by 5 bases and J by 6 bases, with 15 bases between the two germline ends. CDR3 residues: CASSPGVGADTQYF. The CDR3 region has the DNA TGTGCCAGCAGCCCGGGGGTGGGGGCTGATACGCAGTATTTT.

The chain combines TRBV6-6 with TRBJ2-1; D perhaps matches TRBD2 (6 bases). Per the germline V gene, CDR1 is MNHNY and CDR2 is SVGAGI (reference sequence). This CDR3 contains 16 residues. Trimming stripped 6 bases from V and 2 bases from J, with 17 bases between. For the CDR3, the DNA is TGTGCCAGCAGGGGGGGATTTTCCGCCACCTACAATGAGCAGTTCTTC. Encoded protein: CASRGGFSATYNEQFF.

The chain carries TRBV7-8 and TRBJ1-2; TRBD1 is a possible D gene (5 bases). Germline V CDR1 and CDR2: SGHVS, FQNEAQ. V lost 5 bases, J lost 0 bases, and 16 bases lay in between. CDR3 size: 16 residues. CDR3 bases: TGTGCCAGCAGCCCCAAAGGGGCAAAAGCTAACTATGGCTACACCTTC. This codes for CASSPKGAKANYGYTF.

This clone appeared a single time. The CDR3 spells CASSRRETGELFF. The CDR3 nucleotides read TGTGCCAGCAGCCGCAGGGAAACCGGGGAGCTGTTTTTT. This chain links TRBV11-3 with TRBJ2-2; tentatively, D is TRBD1 (5 bases). CDR1 and CDR2 from the germline V gene are SGHNT and YENEEA. Deletions cut 5 bases from V and 5 bases from J, with 9 bases between. The CDR3 totals 13 residues.

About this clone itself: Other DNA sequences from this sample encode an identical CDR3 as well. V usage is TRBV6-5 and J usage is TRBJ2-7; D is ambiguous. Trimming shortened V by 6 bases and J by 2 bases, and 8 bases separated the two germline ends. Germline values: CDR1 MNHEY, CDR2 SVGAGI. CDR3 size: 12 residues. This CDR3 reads CASRSSPYEQYF. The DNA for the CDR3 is TGTGCCAGCAGGTCTTCCCCCTACGAGCAGTACTTC.

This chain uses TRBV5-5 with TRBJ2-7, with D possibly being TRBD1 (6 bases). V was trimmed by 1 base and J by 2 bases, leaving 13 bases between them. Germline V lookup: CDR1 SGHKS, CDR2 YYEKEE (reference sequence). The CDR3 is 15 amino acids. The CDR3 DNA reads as TGTGCCAGCAGCTTGAGGGAACAGGGAACCTACGAGCAGTACTTC. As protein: CASSLREQGTYEQYF.

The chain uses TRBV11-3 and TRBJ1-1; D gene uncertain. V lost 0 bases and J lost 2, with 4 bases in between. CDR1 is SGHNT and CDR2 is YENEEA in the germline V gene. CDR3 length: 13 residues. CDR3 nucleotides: TGTGCCAGCAGCTTAGAAGGCAACACTGAAGCTTTCTTT. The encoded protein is CASSLEGNTEAFF.

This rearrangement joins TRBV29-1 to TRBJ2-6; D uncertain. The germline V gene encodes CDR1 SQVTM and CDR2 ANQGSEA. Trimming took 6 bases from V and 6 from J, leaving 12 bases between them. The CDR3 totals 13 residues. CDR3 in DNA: TGCAGCGTCGTCGAACAAATGGCCAACGTCCTGACTTTC. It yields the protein CSVVEQMANVLTF.

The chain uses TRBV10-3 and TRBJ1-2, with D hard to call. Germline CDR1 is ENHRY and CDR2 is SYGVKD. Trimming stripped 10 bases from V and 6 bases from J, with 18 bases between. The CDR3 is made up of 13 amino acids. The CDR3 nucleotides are TGTGCCACTGGGTCGACCGAGGTGCATGGCTACACCTTC. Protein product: CATGSTEVHGYTF.

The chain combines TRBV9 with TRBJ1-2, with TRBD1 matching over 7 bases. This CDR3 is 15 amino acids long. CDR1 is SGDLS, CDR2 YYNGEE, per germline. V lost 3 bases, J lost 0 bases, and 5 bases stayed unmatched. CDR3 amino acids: CASSATGMPNYGYTF. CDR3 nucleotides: TGTGCCAGCAGCGCGACAGGGATGCCTAACTATGGCTACACCTTC.

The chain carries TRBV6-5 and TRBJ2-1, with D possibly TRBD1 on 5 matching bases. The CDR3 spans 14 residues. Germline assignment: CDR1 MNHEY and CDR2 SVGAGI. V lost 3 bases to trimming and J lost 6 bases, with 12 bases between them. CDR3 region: CASSYLSTANEQFF. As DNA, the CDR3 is TGTGCCAGCAGTTATCTTTCGACAGCCAATGAGCAGTTCTTC.

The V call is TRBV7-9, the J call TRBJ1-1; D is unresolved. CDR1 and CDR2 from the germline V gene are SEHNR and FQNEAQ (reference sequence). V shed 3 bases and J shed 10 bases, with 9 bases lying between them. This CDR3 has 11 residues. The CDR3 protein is CASSLELSAFF. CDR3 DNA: TGTGCCAGCAGCTTGGAGCTCTCAGCTTTCTTT.

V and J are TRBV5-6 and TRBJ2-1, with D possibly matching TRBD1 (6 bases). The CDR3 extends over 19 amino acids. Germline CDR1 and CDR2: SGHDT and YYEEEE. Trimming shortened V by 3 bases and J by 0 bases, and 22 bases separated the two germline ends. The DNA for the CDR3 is TGTGCCAGCAGCTCATTCTCCGGGAAAAGGGGGTTCTCCTACAATGAGCAGTTCTTC. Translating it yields CASSSFSGKRGFSYNEQFF.